This is a list of T cell receptor beta chains from one sample in a study of cytomegalovirus exposure and HLA in healthy donors. TCRdb's copy holds only in-frame clones and misses some; the assay was immunoSEQ multiplex PCR. This sample has roughly 100,000 clones, with around four fifths found just once. The sample comprised PBMCs. The source is a man in his forties or fifties in good health and CMV-seronegative. Both conserved end residues are part of each CDR3. A D gene is named only where the DNA matches it firmly. The size field is filled for only some rows; it gives once, few, many or a size class.

d_call	clone_size	v_call	j_call	cdr3_nt	cdr3_aa
TRBD1	once	TRBV6-5	TRBJ1-4	TGTGCCAGCAGAAGACAGGGGGCGTTGGAAAAACTGTTTTTT	CASRRQGALEKLFF
-	-	TRBV7-9	TRBJ1-4	TGTGCCAGCAGCGAAGGACTCATAGATAGTAATGAAAAACTGTTTTTT	CASSEGLIDSNEKLFF
TRBD1	few	TRBV2	TRBJ1-2	TGTGCCAGCATCAAAAACAGGGGAGACTATGGCTACACCTTC	CASIKNRGDYGYTF
TRBD1	-	TRBV4-1	TRBJ2-7	TGCGCCAGCAGCGGCCGGGACAGGGTTGGCGAGCAGTACTTC	CASSGRDRVGEQYF
-	-	TRBV6-1	TRBJ1-5	TGTGCCACATCCTTAGGGGCTGGCCAGCCCCAGCATTTT	CATSLGAGQPQHF
TRBD1	-	TRBV27	TRBJ2-7	TGTGCCAGCAGTCGATCGACAGGGGGGCCCTACGAGCAGTACTTC	CASSRSTGGPYEQYF
-	-	TRBV27	TRBJ1-5	TGTGCCAGCAGTCCGTTGACAGGAGGCTTGCAGCCCCAGCATTTT	CASSPLTGGLQPQHF
TRBD2	-	TRBV6-5	TRBJ2-5	TGTGCCAGCAGTAAGGGACTAGCCCAAGAGACCCAGTACTTC	CASSKGLAQETQYF
TRBD1	-	TRBV9	TRBJ2-7	TGTGCCAGCAGCGGCCCCGGTACAGGGGGCGAGCAGTACTTC	CASSGPGTGGEQYF
-	-	TRBV23-1	TRBJ1-5	TGCGCCAGCAGTCGAGGTAGCAATCAGCCCCAGCATTTT	CASSRGSNQPQHF
TRBD2	-	TRBV12-5	TRBJ2-3	TGTGCTAGTGGGGGACTAGCGGGGGGTTACACAGATACGCAGTATTTT	CASGGLAGGYTDTQYF
-	-	TRBV18	TRBJ1-4	TGTGCCAGCTCACCACCTTGGGAGGACAATGAAAAACTGTTTTTT	CASSPPWEDNEKLFF
-	once	TRBV6-4	TRBJ1-2	TGTGCCAGCAATGATACGGCGGAACTTCTCTATGGCTACACCTTC	CASNDTAELLYGYTF
-	-	TRBV21-1	TRBJ1-2	TGTGCCAGCAGCAAAAGGGCGGGCATTTACGGCTACACCTTC	CASSKRAGIYGYTF
TRBD2	-	TRBV4-3	TRBJ2-1	TGCGCCAGCAGCCAAGATCCGGGAGCGGGGGGGTCTTACAATGAGCAGTTCTTC	CASSQDPGAGGSYNEQFF
-	few	TRBV9	TRBJ2-3	TGTGCCAGCAGCGTAGCAGAGGGGGTAGACCTCACAGATACGCAGTATTTT	CASSVAEGVDLTDTQYF
-	-	TRBV7-8	TRBJ1-4	TGTGCCAGCAGCTTACGCCAGGGTAATGAAAAACTGTTTTTT	CASSLRQGNEKLFF
-	-	TRBV27	TRBJ1-3	TGTGCCAGCAGTTCACAGAACTCTGGAAACACCATATATTTT	CASSSQNSGNTIYF
-	-	TRBV5-1	TRBJ2-2	TGCGCCAGCAGCTTAGGGGGGGGCCCCACCGGGGAGCTGTTTTTT	CASSLGGGPTGELFF
TRBD1	-	TRBV5-1	TRBJ1-4	TGCGCCAGCAGCTCGGGACAGGGCGGAAATGAAAAACTGTTTTTT	CASSSGQGGNEKLFF
TRBD1	-	TRBV7-9	TRBJ1-4	TGTGCCAGCAGCGGCGGGACAGGGTGGAGTAATGAAAAACTGTTTTTT	CASSGGTGWSNEKLFF
TRBD1	-	TRBV18	TRBJ2-3	TGTGCCAGCTCACTGGCGCCAGGGGGAACAGATACGCAGTATTTT	CASSLAPGGTDTQYF
-	-	TRBV14	TRBJ1-2	TGTGCCAGCAGCCAAATTCGGGGGGGCGCGGTCACTGGCTACACCTTC	CASSQIRGGAVTGYTF
-	-	TRBV9	TRBJ1-3	TGTGCCAGCAGCGTAGCTCCCGGAGTAGGTCTTGGAAACACCATATATTTT	CASSVAPGVGLGNTIYF
TRBD1	-	TRBV5-4	TRBJ2-7	TGTGCCAGCAGCAGGGACAGGGCCTCCTACGAGCAGTACTTC	CASSRDRASYEQYF
TRBD1	once	TRBV6-5	TRBJ1-5	TGTGCCAGCAGCGGTGGCAGGGGGGGCAATCAGCCCCAGCATTTT	CASSGGRGGNQPQHF
TRBD1	-	TRBV7-8	TRBJ1-2	TGTGCCAGCAGCGCCCCGAGGGACAGGGCTAACTATGGCTACACCTTC	CASSAPRDRANYGYTF
-	-	TRBV20-1	TRBJ2-7	TGCAGTGCCGACAGAGCCTACGAGCAGTACTTC	CSADRAYEQYF
TRBD2	-	TRBV18	TRBJ2-1	TGTGCCAGCTCACCGCCCACTAGCGGGGGACGCAATGAGCAGTTCTTC	CASSPPTSGGRNEQFF
-	-	TRBV6-6	TRBJ1-2	TGTGCCAGCAGACCCTCCGACAGTATCTGTGGCTACACCTTC	CASRPSDSICGYTF
-	-	TRBV19	TRBJ2-7	TGTGCCAGTAGGGATCGGGACACACGACCTTACTACGAGCAGTACTTC	CASRDRDTRPYYEQYF
-	-	TRBV5-1	TRBJ1-2	TGCGCCAGCAGCTTGGAGGGAGCTGCTAACTATGGCTACACCTTC	CASSLEGAANYGYTF
TRBD1	-	TRBV5-4	TRBJ1-1	TGTGCCAGCAGCTTCGACAGGGGGCGCACTGAAGCTTTCTTT	CASSFDRGRTEAFF